This passage covers 5 T cell receptor beta chains from one sample sequenced in a study of neoadjuvant anti-PD-1 for oral cavity cancer. Measured with immunoSEQ multiplex PCR; TCRdb has only the in-frame clones, and not every one. In the table there are about 12,000 clones, over 50% of which are singletons. The material was PBMCs, obtained before nivolumab (anti-PD-1) treatment. The receptor set was obtained from a person aged 40 to 85 with oral cavity squamous cell carcinoma.

J is TRBJ2-3 and V is TRBV25-1; no definite D call. V lost 1 base and J lost 0, with 8 bases in between. The CDR3 consists of 15 residues. Germline V gene lookup returns CDR1 MGHDK and CDR2 SYGVNS. CDR3 residues: CASSESYGSTDTQYF. The CDR3 region has the DNA TGTGCCAGCAGTGAATCTTACGGGAGCACAGATACGCAGTATTTT.

The CDR3 nucleotides read TGCGCCAGCAGTACAGGGGGAAGCTCCTACGAGCAGTACTTC. This encodes CASSTGGSSYEQYF. The V gene is TRBV10-1, the J gene TRBJ2-7; 8 bases fit TRBD1. This CDR3 is 14 amino acids long. V lost 5 bases and J lost 0; bases outside the gene matches: 3. Germline V lookup: CDR1 WNHNN, CDR2 SYGVQD (reference sequence).

The V and J genes are TRBV19 and TRBJ2-3, with 7 bases matching TRBD2. Germline V gene lookup returns CDR1 LNHDA and CDR2 SQIVND (reference sequence). With V trimmed by 11 bases and J by 4 bases, 6 bases remained unmatched. This CDR3 has 12 residues. The CDR3 DNA sequence: TGTGCCTCCGGGACTAAGGCAGATACGCAGTATTTT. This codes for CASGTKADTQYF.

This rearrangement joins TRBV7-9 to TRBJ2-7; D tentatively fits TRBD1 or TRBD2 (5 bases each). The CDR3 sequence is 17 residues long. V lost 5 bases, J lost 7 bases, and 27 bases lay in between. Germline CDR1 SEHNR, CDR2 FQNEAQ (reference sequence). The CDR3 region has the DNA TGTGCCAGCAGCCCCGGCCTTTTGGGACGGTTCGTGGAGGAGCAGTACTTC. This codes for CASSPGLLGRFVEEQYF.

This clone turned up a few times. The V and J genes are TRBV4-1 and TRBJ2-7; 7 bases line up with TRBD1. V shed 3 bases and J 3 bases; nucleotides not matched to a gene: 2. The germline CDR1 and CDR2 sequences are MGHRA and YSYEKL. The CDR3 is made up of 13 amino acids. The CDR3 spells CASSQTGYYEQYF. CDR3 nucleotide sequence: TGCGCCAGCAGCCAGACAGGGTACTACGAGCAGTACTTC.